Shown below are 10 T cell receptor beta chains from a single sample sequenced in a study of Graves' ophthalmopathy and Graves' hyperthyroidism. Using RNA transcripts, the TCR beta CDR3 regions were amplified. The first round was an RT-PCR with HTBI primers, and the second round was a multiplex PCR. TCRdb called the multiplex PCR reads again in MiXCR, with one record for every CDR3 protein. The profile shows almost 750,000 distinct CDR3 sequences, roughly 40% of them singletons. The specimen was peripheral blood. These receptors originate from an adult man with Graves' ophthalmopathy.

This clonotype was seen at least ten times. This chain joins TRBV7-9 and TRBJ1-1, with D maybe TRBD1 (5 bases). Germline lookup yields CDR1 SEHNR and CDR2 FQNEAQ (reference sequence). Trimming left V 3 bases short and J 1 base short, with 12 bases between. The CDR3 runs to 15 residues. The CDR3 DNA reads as TGTGCCAGCAGCTTGGTTGGGACGGCGAACACTGAAGCTTTCTTT. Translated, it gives CASSLVGTANTEAFF.

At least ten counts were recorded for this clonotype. The CDR3 loop reads CSVNRGPGETQYF. In DNA form, the CDR3 reads TGCAGCGTCAACAGGGGACCTGGGGAGACCCAGTACTTC. The chain recombines TRBV29-1 with TRBJ2-5, with 7 bases aligning to TRBD1. The CDR3 runs to 13 residues. V lost 6 bases, J lost 5 bases, and 9 bases stayed unmatched. CDR1 SQVTM and CDR2 ANQGSEA come from the germline V gene. The full variable domain, with the rest looked up from reference TRBV29-1 and TRBJ2-5, is SAVISQKPSRDICQRGTSLTIQCQVDSQVTMMFWYRQQPGQSLTLIATANQGSEATYESGFVIDKFPISRPNLTFSTLTVSNMSPEDSSIYLCSVNRGPGETQYFGPGTRLLVL.

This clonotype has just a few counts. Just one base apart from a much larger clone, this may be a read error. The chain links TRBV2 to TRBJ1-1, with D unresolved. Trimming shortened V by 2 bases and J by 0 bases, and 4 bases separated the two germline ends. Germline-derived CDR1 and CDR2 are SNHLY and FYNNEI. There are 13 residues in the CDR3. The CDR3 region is CASSEFMNTEAFF. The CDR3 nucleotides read TGTGCCAGCAGTGAATTCATGAACACTGAAGCTTTCTTT.

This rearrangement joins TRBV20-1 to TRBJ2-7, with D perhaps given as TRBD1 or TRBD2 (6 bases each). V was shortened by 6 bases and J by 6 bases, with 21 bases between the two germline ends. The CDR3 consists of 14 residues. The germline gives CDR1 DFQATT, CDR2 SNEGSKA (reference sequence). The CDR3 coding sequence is TGCAGTGCCGACCTCGGTGGGGGGCCAAGCGAGCAGTACTTC. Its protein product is CSADLGGGPSEQYF.

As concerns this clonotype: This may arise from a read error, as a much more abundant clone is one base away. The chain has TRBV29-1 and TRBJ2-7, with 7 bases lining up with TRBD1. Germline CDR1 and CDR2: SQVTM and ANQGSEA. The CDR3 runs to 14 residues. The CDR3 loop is CSAEVDRDSYEQYF. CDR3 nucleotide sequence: TGCAGCGCTGAAGTAGACAGGGACTCCTACGAGCAGTACTTC.

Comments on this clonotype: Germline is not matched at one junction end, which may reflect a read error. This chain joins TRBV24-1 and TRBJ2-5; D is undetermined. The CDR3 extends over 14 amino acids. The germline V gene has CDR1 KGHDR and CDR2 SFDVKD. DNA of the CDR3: TGTGCCACCAGTGAAGTCAAGAGGCCTCCCCGGGCGTTCTTC. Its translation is CATSEVKRPPRAFF.

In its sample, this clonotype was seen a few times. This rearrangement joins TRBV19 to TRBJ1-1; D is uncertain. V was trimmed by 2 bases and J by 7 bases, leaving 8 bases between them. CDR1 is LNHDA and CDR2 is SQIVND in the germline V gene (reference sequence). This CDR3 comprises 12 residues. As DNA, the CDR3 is TGTGCCAGTAGTATATCTCCAGATGAAGCTTTCTTT. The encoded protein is CASSISPDEAFF.

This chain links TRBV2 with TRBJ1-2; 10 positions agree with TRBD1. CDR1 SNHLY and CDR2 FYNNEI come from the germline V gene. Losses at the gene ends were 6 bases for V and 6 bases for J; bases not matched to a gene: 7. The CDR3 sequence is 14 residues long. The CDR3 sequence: CASRGTGEENGYTF. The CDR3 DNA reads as TGTGCCAGCAGGGGGACAGGGGAGGAGAATGGCTACACCTTC.

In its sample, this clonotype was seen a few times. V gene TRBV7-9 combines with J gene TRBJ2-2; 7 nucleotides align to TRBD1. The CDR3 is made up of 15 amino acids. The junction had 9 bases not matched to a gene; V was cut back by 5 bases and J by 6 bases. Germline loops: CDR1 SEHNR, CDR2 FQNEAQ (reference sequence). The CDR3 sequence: CASSPSRGQSGELFF. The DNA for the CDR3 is TGTGCCAGCAGCCCTTCTAGGGGGCAGTCCGGGGAGCTGTTTTTT.

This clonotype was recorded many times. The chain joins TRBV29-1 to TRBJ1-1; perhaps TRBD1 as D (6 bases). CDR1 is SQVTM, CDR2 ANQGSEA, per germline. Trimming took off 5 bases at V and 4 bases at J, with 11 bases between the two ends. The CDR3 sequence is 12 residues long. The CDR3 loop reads CSVRTGFTEAFF. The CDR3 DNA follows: TGCAGCGTTCGAACAGGGTTCACTGAAGCTTTCTTT.